A single sample is the source of the 23 T cell receptor beta chains below, sequenced in a study of blood T cell repertoires in COVID-19. Clones were sequenced by immunoSEQ multiplex PCR, and TCRdb holds only the in-frame ones, with some missing. The sample shows roughly 140,000 clones, around 84% of them seen only once. Source material: peripheral blood. Every receptor here comes from a human donor in a cohort sampled during active COVID-19.

The chain links TRBV2 to TRBJ1-1, with D hard to call. Trimming shortened V by 7 bases and J by 2 bases, and 17 bases separated the two germline ends. The CDR3 runs 15 residues. Germline-derived CDR1 and CDR2 are SNHLY and FYNNEI. CDR3 sequence reads: CASTLAQTPNTEAFF. The CDR3 bases are TGTGCCAGCACCCTCGCACAAACCCCAAACACTGAAGCTTTCTTT.

CDR3: CASSADGRGGNEQFF. CDR3 coding DNA: TGTGCCAGCAGCGCGGACGGCCGGGGGGGCAATGAGCAGTTCTTC. The gene calls are TRBV9 and TRBJ2-1, with 8 bases fitting TRBD2. Germline CDR1 reads SGDLS; CDR2 reads YYNGEE. J was trimmed by 6 bases and V by 3 bases; bases with no gene match: 8. This CDR3 has 15 residues.

This rearrangement joins TRBV30 to TRBJ1-1; D is perhaps TRBD1 (5 bases). Trimming stripped 2 bases from V and 4 bases from J, with 8 bases between. The CDR3 loop spans 12 amino acids. Germline CDR1 GTSNPN, CDR2 SVGIG (reference sequence). The CDR3 DNA is TGTGCCTGGAGTTCAGGGTTCACTGAAGCTTTCTTT. Protein product: CAWSSGFTEAFF.

The rearrangement joins TRBV27 to TRBJ2-7, with D tentatively TRBD1 (6 bases). The CDR3 spans 14 residues. V was cut by 6 bases and J by 5 bases, with 17 bases left in between. Germline V lookup: CDR1 MNHEY, CDR2 SMNVEV (reference sequence). The chain's CDR3 is CASSTTQGLNEQYF. In nucleotides, the CDR3 is TGTGCCAGCAGCACAACCCAGGGGCTTAACGAGCAGTACTTC.

This clone was seen just once. The V gene is TRBV5-1, the J gene TRBJ2-5; 12 bases match TRBD2. CDR1 SGHRS and CDR2 YFSETQ come from the germline V gene. The CDR3 is 18 residues long. V trimming: 4 bases; J trimming: 1 base; junction bases outside the gene matches: 11. The CDR3 sequence: CASSPRLSSGGAQETQYF. The CDR3 region has the DNA TGCGCCAGCAGCCCACGCTTATCTAGCGGGGGGGCCCAAGAGACCCAGTACTTC.

The genes are TRBV19 and TRBJ2-2; 8 bases are shared with TRBD2. After removal of 5 bases from V and 3 bases from J, the junction contained 11 bases not matched to a gene. The CDR3 is 17 amino acids. Germline V gene data show CDR1 as LNHDA and CDR2 as SQIVND (reference sequence). The CDR3 bases are TGTGCCAGTAGTGAGGGAATAGCGGGGACCCACACCGGGGAGCTGTTTTTT. The encoded protein is CASSEGIAGTHTGELFF.

The gene calls are TRBV27 and TRBJ2-7; possibly TRBD1 for D (6 bases). Between the trimmed V and J ends, which lost 5 bases and 5 bases, there was a span of 25 bases. The germline V gene encodes CDR1 MNHEY and CDR2 SMNVEV (reference sequence). CDR3 length: 17 residues. The CDR3 sequence is CASSPATGTMPGDEQYF. DNA of the CDR3: TGTGCCAGCAGTCCAGCGACCGGGACAATGCCCGGCGACGAGCAGTACTTC.

V usage is TRBV28 and J usage is TRBJ2-3; D perhaps matches TRBD2 (7 bases). This CDR3 contains 14 residues. Germline values: CDR1 MDHEN, CDR2 SYDVKM. Trimming shortened V by 7 bases and J by 2 bases, and 13 bases separated the two germline ends. CDR3 DNA: TGTGCCAGCATCAAGGGGGGGCCCACAGATACGCAGTATTTT. It is translated as CASIKGGPTDTQYF.

The chain has TRBV30 and TRBJ1-1; D is unresolved. Germline CDR1 reads GTSNPN; CDR2 reads SVGIG (reference sequence). CDR3 size: 12 residues. Trimming removed 3 bases from V and 0 bases from J, with 5 bases in between. The CDR3 region is CAWSSMNTEAFF. The CDR3, as DNA: TGTGCCTGGAGCTCTATGAACACTGAAGCTTTCTTT.

This clone showed up just once. This chain uses TRBV21-1 with TRBJ1-5. TRBV21-1 is described as a pseudogene. The CDR3 is 14 residues long. The CDR3 is CASNIEDSNQPQHF. CDR3 bases: TGTGCCAGCAACATCGAGGATAGCAATCAGCCCCAGCATTTT.

This chain links TRBV11-2 with TRBJ2-7; a weak D match, TRBD2 (5 bases). Trimming stripped 4 bases from V and 5 bases from J, with 12 bases between. The CDR3 runs 13 residues. Germline assignment: CDR1 SGHAT and CDR2 FQNNGV. This chain's CDR3 is CASSSLTRNEQYF. The CDR3, as DNA: TGTGCCAGCAGCTCCCTCACTAGAAACGAGCAGTACTTC.

This chain connects TRBV19 to TRBJ2-1; 13 bases match TRBD2. With 4 bases clipped from V and 6 bases from J, the junction kept 3 bases outside the gene matches. Looked up from germline, CDR1 is LNHDA and CDR2 is SQIVND (reference sequence). The CDR3 length is 15 residues. In DNA form, the CDR3 reads TGTGCCAGTAGTAAAAGGACTAGCGGGGGCAATGAGCAGTTCTTC. Its translation: CASSKRTSGGNEQFF.

CDR3 nucleotide sequence: TGTGCCTCCCTCACAGATACGCAGTATTTT. Protein: CASLTDTQYF. The chain links TRBV30 to TRBJ2-3, with D unclear. Between the trimmed V and J ends, which lost 7 bases and 2 bases, there was a span of 4 bases. Germline V gene data show CDR1 as GTSNPN and CDR2 as SVGIG (reference sequence). This CDR3 has 10 residues.

The chain joins TRBV4-1 to TRBJ1-1, with D hard to call. V was clipped by 4 bases and J by 1 base, with 13 bases between them. CDR1 MGHRA and CDR2 YSYEKL come from the germline V gene. CDR3 length: 15 amino acids. The chain's CDR3 is CASSPSPEENTEAFF. The CDR3 DNA sequence: TGCGCCAGCAGCCCCAGCCCCGAGGAGAACACTGAAGCTTTCTTT.

The rearrangement joins TRBV10-2 to TRBJ2-7, with D unclear. Deletions cut 3 bases from V and 2 bases from J, with 8 bases between. Germline V lookup: CDR1 WSHSY, CDR2 SAAADI. This CDR3 is built from 13 residues. The CDR3 region has the DNA TGCGCCAGCAGTGACCAGGCCCCCTACGAGCAGTACTTC. It specifies CASSDQAPYEQYF.

The CDR3 coding sequence is TGTGCCAGCAGCCTTCCCGGACTAGCGGGAGATACCGGGGAGCTGTTTTTT. Encoded protein: CASSLPGLAGDTGELFF. The V gene is TRBV3-1 (or the pseudogene TRBV3-2), the J gene TRBJ2-2, with TRBD2 identical over 13 bases. The CDR3 is made up of 17 amino acids. Germline V gene sequence: CDR1 LGHDT, CDR2 YNNKEL (reference sequence). Germline trimming cut 4 bases from V and 5 bases from J; bases unmatched to any gene: 7.

This rearrangement joins TRBV7-3 to TRBJ2-7; 7 nucleotides align to TRBD2. The CDR3 sequence is 14 residues long. Losses at the gene ends were 3 bases for V and 4 bases for J; bases not matched to a gene: 6. Per the germline V gene, CDR1 is SGHTA and CDR2 is FQGTGA. CDR3 nucleotides: TGTGCCAGCAGCTTGTATGGGGACTATTACGAGCAGTACTTC. Translating gives CASSLYGDYYEQYF.

The chain recombines TRBV3-1 (or the pseudogene TRBV3-2) with TRBJ1-1, with TRBD1 as a possible D gene (6 bases). The germline CDR1 and CDR2 sequences are LGHDT and YNNKEL (reference sequence). Trimming removed 1 base at V and 1 base at J, with 10 bases between. This CDR3 is 15 amino acids long. The DNA of the CDR3 is TGTGCCAGCAGCCAAGGTATGGGGGCGAACACTGAAGCTTTCTTT. Its protein is CASSQGMGANTEAFF.

This rearrangement joins TRBV4-1 to TRBJ2-7; 12 positions agree with TRBD1. CDR1 and CDR2 (germline): MGHRA, YSYEKL. V dropped 1 base and J dropped 7; count of bases not matched to a gene: 11. This CDR3 region has 17 residues. CDR3 bases: TGCGCCAGCAGCCAAGGTAACTCCGGGACAGGGGGCCGAGAGCAGTACTTC. It encodes CASSQGNSGTGGREQYF.

The V and J genes are TRBV30 and TRBJ2-7; 11 nucleotides line up with TRBD2. Germline V lookup: CDR1 GTSNPN, CDR2 SVGIG (reference sequence). Unmatched junction bases numbered 7, after V lost 3 bases and J lost 6 bases. This CDR3 has 14 residues. This chain's CDR3 is CAWRIAGGPGEQYF. The CDR3 DNA reads TGTGCCTGGAGAATAGCGGGAGGGCCTGGCGAGCAGTACTTC.

In its sample, this clone was seen once. The J gene is TRBJ1-1, the V gene TRBV7-2, with TRBD1 matching over 9 bases. V shed 4 bases, J shed 6 bases, and the junction held 3 bases outside the gene matches. The CDR3 has 13 residues. Germline assignment: CDR1 SGHTA and CDR2 FQGNSA. CDR3 amino acids: CASSWDRAAEAFF. Written as DNA, the CDR3 is TGTGCCAGCAGCTGGGACAGGGCCGCTGAAGCTTTCTTT.

V and J are TRBV28 and TRBJ2-7; weak D call: TRBD2 (6 bases). This CDR3 comprises 15 residues. Trimming took 3 bases from V and 3 from J, leaving 15 bases between them. Germline CDR1 and CDR2: MDHEN and SYDVKM. The CDR3 DNA sequence: TGTGCCAGCAGTTTCGCTATCGGGGAGGTCTACGAGCAGTACTTC. This codes for CASSFAIGEVYEQYF. The full variable domain, its missing parts supplied by reference TRBV28 and TRBJ2-7, is DVKVTQSSRYLVKRTGEKVFLECVQDMDHENMFWYRQDPGLGLRLIYFSYDVKMKEKGDIPEGYSVSREKKERFSLILESASTNQTSMYLCASSFAIGEVYEQYFGPGTRLTVT.

The genes are TRBV5-1 and TRBJ1-2; no reliable D call. The germline V gene encodes CDR1 SGHRS and CDR2 YFSETQ. V was cut by 0 bases and J by 2 bases, with 8 bases left in between. The length of the CDR3 is 14 residues. CDR3 amino acids: CASSLDSRNYGYTF. Written as DNA, the CDR3 is TGCGCCAGCAGCTTGGATTCCAGGAACTATGGCTACACCTTC.